Presented here are 5 T cell receptor beta chains from one specimen sequenced in a study of T cell responses to AZD1222 COVID-19 vaccine. Sequenced by immunoSEQ multiplex PCR; TCRdb stores in-frame clones only, minus some. Of 100,000 to 150,000 clones in the sample, over 75% are singletons; the top ten hold 6% to 8%. Specimen: peripheral blood, collected on day 0 of AZD1222 vaccination. These receptors came from an adult in good health.

The chain employs TRBV9 and TRBJ1-2; a possible D gene is TRBD1 (6 bases). The CDR3 is 15 residues long. Germline V gives CDR1 SGDLS, CDR2 YYNGEE. Trimming shortened V by 0 bases and J by 2 bases, and 11 bases separated the two germline ends. In nucleotides, the CDR3 is TGTGCCAGCAGCGTAGACGGGGGCGGAAACTATGGCTACACCTTC. It is translated as CASSVDGGGNYGYTF.

The V gene is TRBV28, the J gene TRBJ1-4; 7 nucleotides line up with TRBD1. Germline V lookup: CDR1 MDHEN, CDR2 SYDVKM. J lost 5 bases, V lost 0 bases, and 6 bases had no gene match. The CDR3 is 16 amino acids. The chain's CDR3 is CASSLWSGGSNEKLFF. CDR3 sequence (DNA): TGTGCCAGCAGTTTATGGTCAGGGGGATCGAATGAAAAACTGTTTTTT.

The chain joins TRBV9 to TRBJ2-1, with D perhaps TRBD2 (6 bases). The CDR3 consists of 17 residues. V was cut by 0 bases and J by 0 bases, with 13 bases left in between. In germline, CDR1 is SGDLS, CDR2 YYNGEE. The CDR3 nucleotides are TGTGCCAGCAGCGTAGAGGCCGGGAGTAGCTCCTACAATGAGCAGTTCTTC. This encodes CASSVEAGSSSYNEQFF.

The V and J genes are TRBV7-9 and TRBJ1-4; perhaps TRBD1 as D (6 bases). With 0 bases removed from V and 7 bases from J, the gap between germline ends came to 12 bases. Germline-derived CDR1 and CDR2 are SEHNR and FQNEAQ (reference sequence). The CDR3 totals 15 residues. CDR3 nucleotide sequence: TGTGCCAGCAGCTTAGCGGGGGGGCTTTTTGAAAAACTGTTTTTT. Translating gives CASSLAGGLFEKLFF. Filled out from reference TRBV7-9 and TRBJ1-4, the complete variable domain reads DTGVSQNPRHKITKRGQNVTFRCDPISEHNRLYWYRQTLGQGPEFLTYFQNEAQLEKSRLLSDRFSAERPKGSFSTLEIQRTEQGDSAMYLCASSLAGGLFEKLFFGSGTQLSVL.

This chain uses TRBV5-4 with TRBJ2-2; TRBD2 agrees at 10 bases. CDR1 is SGHNT, CDR2 YYREEE, per germline (reference sequence). Germline trimming cut 3 bases from V and 0 bases from J; bases unmatched to any gene: 11. The CDR3 has 19 residues. In DNA form, the CDR3 reads TGTGCCAGCAGCTCGAGACGGCTAGCGGGGGCCACGAACACCGGGGAGCTGTTTTTT. Translation gives CASSSRRLAGATNTGELFF.